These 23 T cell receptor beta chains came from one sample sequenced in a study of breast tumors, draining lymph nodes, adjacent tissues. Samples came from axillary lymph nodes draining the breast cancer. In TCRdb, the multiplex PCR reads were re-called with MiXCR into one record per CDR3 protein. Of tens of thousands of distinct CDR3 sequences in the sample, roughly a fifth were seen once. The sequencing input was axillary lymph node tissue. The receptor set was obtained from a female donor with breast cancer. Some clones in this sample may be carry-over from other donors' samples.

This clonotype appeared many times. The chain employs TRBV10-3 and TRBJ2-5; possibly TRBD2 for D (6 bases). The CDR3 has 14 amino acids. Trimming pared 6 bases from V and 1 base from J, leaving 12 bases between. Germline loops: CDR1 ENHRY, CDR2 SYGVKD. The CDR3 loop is CAIRPGALQETQYF. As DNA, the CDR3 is TGTGCCATCAGACCGGGAGCACTCCAAGAGACCCAGTACTTC.

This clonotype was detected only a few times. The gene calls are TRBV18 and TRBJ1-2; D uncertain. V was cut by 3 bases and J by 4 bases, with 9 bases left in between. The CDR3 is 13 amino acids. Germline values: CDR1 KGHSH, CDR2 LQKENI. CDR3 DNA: TGTGCCAGCTCACCCAAGGAAGCCTATGGCTACACCTTC. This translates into CASSPKEAYGYTF.

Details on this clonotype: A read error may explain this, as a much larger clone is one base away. CDR3 protein: CASSLGGRAGETQYF. As DNA, the CDR3 is TGTGCCAGCAGTCTTGGTGGGAGGGCCGGGGAGACCCAGTACTTC. The chain is built from TRBV12-3 or TRBV12-4 and TRBJ2-5; 7 bases agree with TRBD2. V was clipped by 5 bases and J by 5 bases; unmatched bases: 11. The CDR3 runs 15 residues.

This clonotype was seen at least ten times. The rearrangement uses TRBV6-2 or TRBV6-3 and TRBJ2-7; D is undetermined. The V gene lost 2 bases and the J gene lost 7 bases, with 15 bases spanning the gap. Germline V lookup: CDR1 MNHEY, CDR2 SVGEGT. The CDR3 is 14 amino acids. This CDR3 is CASSYTAWTAEQYF. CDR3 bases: TGTGCCAGCAGTTACACCGCCTGGACGGCAGAGCAGTACTTC.

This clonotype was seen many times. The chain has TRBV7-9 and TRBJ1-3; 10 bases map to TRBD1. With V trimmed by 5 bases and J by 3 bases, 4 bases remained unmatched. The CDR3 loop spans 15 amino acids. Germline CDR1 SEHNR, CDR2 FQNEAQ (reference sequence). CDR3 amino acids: CASSTDRGHGNTIYF. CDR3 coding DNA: TGTGCCAGCAGCACCGACAGGGGGCATGGAAACACCATATATTTT. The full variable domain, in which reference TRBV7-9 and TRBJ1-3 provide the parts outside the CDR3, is DTGVSQNPRHKITKRGQNVTFRCDPISEHNRLYWYRQTLGQGPEFLTYFQNEAQLEKSRLLSDRFSAERPKGSFSTLEIQRTEQGDSAMYLCASSTDRGHGNTIYFGEGSWLTVV.

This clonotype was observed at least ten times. The CDR3 sequence is CASSLGGRGTGGYEQYF. Here the CDR3 DNA reads TGTGCCAGCAGCTTAGGAGGGAGGGGGACAGGGGGCTACGAGCAGTACTTC. V is TRBV7-2 and J is TRBJ2-7, with 11 bases that match TRBD1. Germline trimming cut 1 base from V and 3 bases from J; bases unmatched to any gene: 8. The CDR3 sequence is 17 residues long. Germline V CDR1 and CDR2: SGHTA, FQGNSA. The full variable domain, with the rest looked up from reference TRBV7-2 and TRBJ2-7, is GAGVSQSPSNKVTEKGKDVELRCDPISGHTALYWYRQSLGQGLEFLIYFQGNSAPDKSGLPSDRFSAERTGGSVSTLTIQRTQQEDSAVYLCASSLGGRGTGGYEQYFGPGTRLTVT.

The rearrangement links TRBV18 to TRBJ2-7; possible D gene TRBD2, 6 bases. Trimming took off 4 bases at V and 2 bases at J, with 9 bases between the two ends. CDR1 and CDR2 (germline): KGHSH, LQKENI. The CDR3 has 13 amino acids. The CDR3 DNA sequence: TGTGCCAGCTCACTGGAGGGGACCTACGAGCAGTACTTC. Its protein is CASSLEGTYEQYF.

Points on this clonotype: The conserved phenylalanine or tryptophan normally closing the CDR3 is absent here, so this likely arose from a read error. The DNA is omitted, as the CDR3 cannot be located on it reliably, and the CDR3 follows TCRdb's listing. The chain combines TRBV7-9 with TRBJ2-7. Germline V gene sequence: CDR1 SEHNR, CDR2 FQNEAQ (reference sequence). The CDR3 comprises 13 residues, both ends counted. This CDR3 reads CASSLRGVYEQHS.

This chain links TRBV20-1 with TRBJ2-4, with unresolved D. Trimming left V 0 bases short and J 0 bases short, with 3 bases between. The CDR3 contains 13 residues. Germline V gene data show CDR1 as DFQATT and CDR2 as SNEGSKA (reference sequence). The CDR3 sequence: CSAREKAKNIQYF. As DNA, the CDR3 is TGCAGTGCTAGAGAGAAAGCCAAAAACATTCAGTACTTC.

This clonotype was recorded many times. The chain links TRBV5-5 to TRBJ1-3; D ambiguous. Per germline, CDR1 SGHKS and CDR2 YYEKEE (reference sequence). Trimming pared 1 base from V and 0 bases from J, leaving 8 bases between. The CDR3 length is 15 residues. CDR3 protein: CASSLSANSGNTIYF. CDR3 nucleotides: TGTGCCAGCAGCTTGTCGGCTAACTCTGGAAACACCATATATTTT.

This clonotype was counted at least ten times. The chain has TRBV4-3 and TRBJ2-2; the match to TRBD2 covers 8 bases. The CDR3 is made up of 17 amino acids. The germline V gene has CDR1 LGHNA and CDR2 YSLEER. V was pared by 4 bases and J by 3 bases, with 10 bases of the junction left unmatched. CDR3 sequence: CASSPAQLADHTGELFF. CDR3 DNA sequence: TGCGCCAGCAGCCCCGCGCAACTAGCGGACCACACCGGGGAGCTGTTTTTT.

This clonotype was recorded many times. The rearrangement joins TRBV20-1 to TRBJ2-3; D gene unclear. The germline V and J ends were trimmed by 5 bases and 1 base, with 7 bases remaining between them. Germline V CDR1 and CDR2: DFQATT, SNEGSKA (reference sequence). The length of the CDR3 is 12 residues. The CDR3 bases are TGCAGTGCTGTAGGAGGCACAGATACGCAGTATTTT. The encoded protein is CSAVGGTDTQYF.

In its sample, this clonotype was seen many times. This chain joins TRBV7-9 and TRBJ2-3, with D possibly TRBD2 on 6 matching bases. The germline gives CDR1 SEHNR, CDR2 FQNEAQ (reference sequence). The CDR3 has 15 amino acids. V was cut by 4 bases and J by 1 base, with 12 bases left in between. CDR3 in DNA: TGTGCCAGCAGCTCCACTTGGGGGGGCACAGATACGCAGTATTTT. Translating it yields CASSSTWGGTDTQYF.

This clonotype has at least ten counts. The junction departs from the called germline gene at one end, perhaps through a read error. The DNA for the CDR3 is TGTGCCAGCAGCTTAGGACAGTCTAATTCACCCCTCCACTTT. This gives the protein CASSLGQSNSPLHF. The chain has TRBV5-1 and TRBJ1-6, with D perhaps matching TRBD1 (6 bases). Germline CDR1 SGHRS, CDR2 YFSETQ. This CDR3 contains 14 residues.

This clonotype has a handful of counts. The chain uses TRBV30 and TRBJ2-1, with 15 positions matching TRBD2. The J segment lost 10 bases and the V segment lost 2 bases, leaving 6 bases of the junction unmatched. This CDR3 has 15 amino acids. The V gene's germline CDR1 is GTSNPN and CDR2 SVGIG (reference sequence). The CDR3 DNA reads TGTGCCTGGAGTTCCGGACTAGCGGGAGGGGTGGAGCAGTTCTTC. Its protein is CAWSSGLAGGVEQFF.

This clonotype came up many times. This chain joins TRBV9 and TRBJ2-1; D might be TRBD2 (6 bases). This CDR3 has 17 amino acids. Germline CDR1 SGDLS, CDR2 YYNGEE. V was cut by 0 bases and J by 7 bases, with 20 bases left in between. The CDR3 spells CASSVAPSARGGNEQFF. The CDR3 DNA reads TGTGCCAGCAGCGTAGCCCCTAGCGCCCGCGGAGGAAATGAGCAGTTCTTC.

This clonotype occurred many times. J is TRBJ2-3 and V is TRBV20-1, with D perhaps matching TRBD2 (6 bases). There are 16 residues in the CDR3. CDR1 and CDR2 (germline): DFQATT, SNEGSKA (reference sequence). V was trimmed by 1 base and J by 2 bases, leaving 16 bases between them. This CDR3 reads CSARGLSSGITDTQYF. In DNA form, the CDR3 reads TGCAGTGCTAGAGGATTGAGTAGCGGAATCACAGATACGCAGTATTTT.

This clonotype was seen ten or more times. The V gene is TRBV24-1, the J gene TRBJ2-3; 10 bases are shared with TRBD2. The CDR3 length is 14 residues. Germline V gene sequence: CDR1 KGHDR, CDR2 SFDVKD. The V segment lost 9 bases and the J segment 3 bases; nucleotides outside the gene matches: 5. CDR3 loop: CATLAGEVTDTQYF. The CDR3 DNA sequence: TGTGCCACCCTAGCGGGAGAGGTGACAGATACGCAGTATTTT.

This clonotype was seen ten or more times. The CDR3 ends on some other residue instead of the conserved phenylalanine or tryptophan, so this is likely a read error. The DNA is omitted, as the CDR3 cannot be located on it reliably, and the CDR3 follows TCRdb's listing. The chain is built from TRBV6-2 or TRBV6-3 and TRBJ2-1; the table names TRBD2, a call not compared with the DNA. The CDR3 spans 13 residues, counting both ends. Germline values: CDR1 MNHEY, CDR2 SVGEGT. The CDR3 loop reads CASSYTAGGRTAA.

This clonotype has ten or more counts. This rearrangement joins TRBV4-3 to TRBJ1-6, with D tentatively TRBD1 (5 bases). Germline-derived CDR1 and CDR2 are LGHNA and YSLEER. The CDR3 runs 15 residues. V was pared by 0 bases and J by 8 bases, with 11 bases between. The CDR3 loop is CASSQDPGSDSPLHF. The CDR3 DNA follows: TGCGCCAGCAGCCAAGATCCAGGGTCGGATTCACCCCTCCACTTT.

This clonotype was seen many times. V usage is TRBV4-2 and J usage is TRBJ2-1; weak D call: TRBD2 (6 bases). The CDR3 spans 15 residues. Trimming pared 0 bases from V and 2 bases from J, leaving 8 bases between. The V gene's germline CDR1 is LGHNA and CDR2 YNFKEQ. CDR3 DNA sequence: TGTGCCAGCAGCCAAGATGCGGGACCCTACAATGAGCAGTTCTTC. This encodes CASSQDAGPYNEQFF.

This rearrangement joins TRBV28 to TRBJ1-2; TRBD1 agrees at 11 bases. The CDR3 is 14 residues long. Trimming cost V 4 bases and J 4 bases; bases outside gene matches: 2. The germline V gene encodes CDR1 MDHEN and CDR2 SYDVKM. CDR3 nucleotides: TGTGCCAGCAGTTGGACAGGGGGCGCCTATGGCTACACCTTC. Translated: CASSWTGGAYGYTF.

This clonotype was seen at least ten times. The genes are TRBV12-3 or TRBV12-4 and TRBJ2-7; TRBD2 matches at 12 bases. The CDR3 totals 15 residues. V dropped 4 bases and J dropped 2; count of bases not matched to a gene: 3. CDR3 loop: CASSSRLAGAYEQYF. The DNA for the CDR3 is TGTGCCAGCAGTTCCCGACTAGCGGGAGCCTACGAGCAGTACTTC.